This is a list of T cell receptor beta chains from one sample in a study of T cells in localized non-small cell lung cancer. Profiled with immunoSEQ multiplex PCR; TCRdb holds only in-frame clones, not every one. The profile covers fewer than 90,000 clones, with approximately 84% appearing a single time and around 2.8% taken by the ten largest. The sample was peripheral blood, taken before any cancer treatment. The receptor source for this set is a man between 35 and 75 years old with stage I lung adenocarcinoma. Both conserved end residues are part of each CDR3. A D gene is named only where the DNA matches it firmly. Some rows mark clone size as missing; the rest say once, few, many or name a class of expanded clone.

abundance: .
d_gene: .
v_gene: TRBV5-1
j_gene: TRBJ2-1
CDR3nt: TGCGCCAGTTCCTCCGTGGTGATGGTGTACAATGAGCAGTTCTTC
CDR3aa: CASSSVVMVYNEQFF

abundance: few
d_gene: TRBD1
v_gene: TRBV11-2
j_gene: TRBJ2-7
CDR3nt: TGTGCCAGCAGCTTAGCTCCGGGACAGGCCTCCTACGAGCAGTACTTC
CDR3aa: CASSLAPGQASYEQYF

abundance: .
d_gene: .
v_gene: TRBV4-1
j_gene: TRBJ1-1
CDR3nt: TGCGCCAGCAGCCAAGACGGATTGAACACTGAAGCTTTCTTT
CDR3aa: CASSQDGLNTEAFF

abundance: .
d_gene: .
v_gene: TRBV4-3
j_gene: TRBJ2-2
CDR3nt: TGCGCCAGCAGCTCCCAGACAGGAGTGAACACCGGGGAGCTGTTTTTT
CDR3aa: CASSSQTGVNTGELFF

abundance: .
d_gene: .
v_gene: TRBV30
j_gene: TRBJ1-5
CDR3nt: TGTGCCTGGAGCGGGCAGCCATCAGAGCCCCAGCATTTT
CDR3aa: CAWSGQPSEPQHF

abundance: .
d_gene: TRBD1
v_gene: TRBV18
j_gene: TRBJ2-7
CDR3nt: TGTGCCAGCTCTCCGGGACAGGGGTTAAGGGATAGGGAATCACAGTACTTC
CDR3aa: CASSPGQGLRDRESQYF

abundance: .
d_gene: TRBD1
v_gene: TRBV9
j_gene: TRBJ1-2
CDR3nt: TGTGCCAGCAGCCCTAACAGGGGGATGTATGGCTACACCTTC
CDR3aa: CASSPNRGMYGYTF

abundance: .
d_gene: .
v_gene: TRBV6-5
j_gene: TRBJ1-1
CDR3nt: TGTGCCAGCAGTTACGGCCCTGAAGCTTTCTTT
CDR3aa: CASSYGPEAFF

abundance: .
d_gene: .
v_gene: TRBV6-5
j_gene: TRBJ1-1
CDR3nt: TGTGCCAGCAGTTACCTGCAGGGGACGACGAGGGCTTTCTTT
CDR3aa: CASSYLQGTTRAFF

abundance: once
d_gene: TRBD2
v_gene: TRBV6-5
j_gene: TRBJ2-7
CDR3nt: TGTGCCAGCAGCATGGGACTAGCCGGCGAGCAGTACTTC
CDR3aa: CASSMGLAGEQYF

abundance: .
d_gene: TRBD1
v_gene: TRBV18
j_gene: TRBJ1-1
CDR3nt: TGTGCCAGCTCTTGGGACAGGGGAGGCACTGAAGCTTTCTTT
CDR3aa: CASSWDRGGTEAFF

abundance: .
d_gene: TRBD2
v_gene: TRBV7-9
j_gene: TRBJ2-1
CDR3nt: TGTGCCAGCAGCTCCCAAGGGGAGTCTAGCGGCCACAATGAGCAGTTCTTC
CDR3aa: CASSSQGESSGHNEQFF

abundance: .
d_gene: TRBD1
v_gene: TRBV30
j_gene: TRBJ1-2
CDR3nt: TGTGCCCGGACTCGGGACAGCTATGGCTACACCTTC
CDR3aa: CARTRDSYGYTF

abundance: .
d_gene: TRBD1
v_gene: TRBV7-9
j_gene: TRBJ1-2
CDR3nt: TGTGCCAGCAGCCGACAGGGATTGGGGCGTGGCTACACCTTC
CDR3aa: CASSRQGLGRGYTF

abundance: .
d_gene: .
v_gene: TRBV27
j_gene: TRBJ2-7
CDR3nt: TGTGCCAGCAGTTTAAGTGGGACACCCCCCTACGAGCAGTACTTC
CDR3aa: CASSLSGTPPYEQYF

abundance: .
d_gene: TRBD1
v_gene: TRBV5-5
j_gene: TRBJ1-2
CDR3nt: TGTGCCAGCAGCCCGACAGGGGGCTATGGCTACACCTTC
CDR3aa: CASSPTGGYGYTF

abundance: .
d_gene: .
v_gene: TRBV27
j_gene: TRBJ1-5
CDR3nt: TGTGCCAGCAGTTTTACAGGCAATCAGCCCCAGCATTTT
CDR3aa: CASSFTGNQPQHF

abundance: .
d_gene: .
v_gene: TRBV6-1
j_gene: TRBJ1-4
CDR3nt: TGTGCCACGACCCCGGTAGGGGATTTGTATGAAAAACTGTTTTTT
CDR3aa: CATTPVGDLYEKLFF

abundance: few
d_gene: TRBD2
v_gene: TRBV6-1
j_gene: TRBJ2-2
CDR3nt: TGTGCCAGCAGTGAGTGGAGCGGGGGCACCGGGGAGCTGTTTTTT
CDR3aa: CASSEWSGGTGELFF

abundance: medium-sized
d_gene: .
v_gene: TRBV5-1
j_gene: TRBJ1-1
CDR3nt: TGCGCCAGCAGCTTGAGTGGAATGAACACTGAAGCTTTCTTT
CDR3aa: CASSLSGMNTEAFF

abundance: .
d_gene: TRBD2
v_gene: TRBV5-5
j_gene: TRBJ2-1
CDR3nt: TGTGCCAGCAGCTTTTGGCGGGAGGGGAATGAGCAGTTCTTC
CDR3aa: CASSFWREGNEQFF

abundance: .
d_gene: .
v_gene: TRBV2
j_gene: TRBJ1-1
CDR3nt: TGTGCCAGCAGTAGCCAGGACCCGTTGAACACTGAAGCTTTCTTT
CDR3aa: CASSSQDPLNTEAFF

abundance: .
d_gene: TRBD1
v_gene: TRBV6-1
j_gene: TRBJ2-2
CDR3nt: TGTGCCAGCAGGCCGACAGGGACCGGGGAGCTGTTTTTT
CDR3aa: CASRPTGTGELFF

abundance: .
d_gene: .
v_gene: TRBV5-1
j_gene: TRBJ2-2
CDR3nt: TGCGCCAGCACCATAAGCTCCGCGAACACCGGGGAGCTGTTTTTT
CDR3aa: CASTISSANTGELFF

abundance: once
d_gene: TRBD1
v_gene: TRBV11-2
j_gene: TRBJ2-7
CDR3nt: TGTGCCAGCAGCTTAGCCACAGGGGTCGTCTACGAGCAGTACTTC
CDR3aa: CASSLATGVVYEQYF

abundance: .
d_gene: .
v_gene: TRBV30
j_gene: TRBJ2-6
CDR3nt: TGTGCCTGGACGAAATCTGGGGCCAACGTCCTGACTTTC
CDR3aa: CAWTKSGANVLTF

abundance: few
d_gene: TRBD1
v_gene: TRBV6-1
j_gene: TRBJ1-6
CDR3nt: TGTGCCAGCACCCCGACAGGGGCTCATTCACCCCTCCACTTT
CDR3aa: CASTPTGAHSPLHF

abundance: .
d_gene: TRBD2
v_gene: TRBV7-8
j_gene: TRBJ2-1
CDR3nt: TGTGCCAGCAGCAGACTAGCGTATTCCTACAATGAGCAGTTCTTC
CDR3aa: CASSRLAYSYNEQFF

abundance: .
d_gene: TRBD1
v_gene: TRBV5-1
j_gene: TRBJ2-5
CDR3nt: TGCGCCAGCAGGTGGGACAGTCAAGAGACCCAGTACTTC
CDR3aa: CASRWDSQETQYF

abundance: .
d_gene: .
v_gene: TRBV6-1
j_gene: TRBJ2-5
CDR3nt: TGTGCCAGCAGCGCCGGGACGGTTGGAGAGACCCAGTACTTC
CDR3aa: CASSAGTVGETQYF

abundance: few
d_gene: .
v_gene: TRBV6-4
j_gene: TRBJ1-5
CDR3nt: TGTGCCAGCATCGGCCGGGTGGGTCTGTCCAGGGAGCATCAGCCCCAGCATTTT
CDR3aa: CASIGRVGLSREHQPQHF

abundance: .
d_gene: .
v_gene: TRBV11-3
j_gene: TRBJ2-7
CDR3nt: TGTGCCAGCAGCTTAGATGGGGGCGCCGTAGGGGAGCAGTACTTC
CDR3aa: CASSLDGGAVGEQYF

abundance: few
d_gene: .
v_gene: TRBV2
j_gene: TRBJ1-3
CDR3nt: TGTGCCAGCAGGGCATCCAATCTGGGAAACACCATATATTTT
CDR3aa: CASRASNLGNTIYF

abundance: .
d_gene: .
v_gene: TRBV20-1
j_gene: TRBJ1-2
CDR3nt: TGCAGTGTCGGAGGCGGCTATGGCTACACCTTC
CDR3aa: CSVGGGYGYTF

abundance: .
d_gene: .
v_gene: TRBV28
j_gene: TRBJ2-7
CDR3nt: TGTGCCAGCAGTCCCTTAGGAGGGGGGAACTACGAGCAGTACTTC
CDR3aa: CASSPLGGGNYEQYF

abundance: .
d_gene: .
v_gene: TRBV7-9
j_gene: TRBJ2-7
CDR3nt: TGTGCCAGCAGCTGGGGGTTAACGGAGGGTGACGAGCAGTACTTC
CDR3aa: CASSWGLTEGDEQYF

abundance: .
d_gene: .
v_gene: TRBV2
j_gene: TRBJ1-5
CDR3nt: TGTGCCAGCAGTGTGGACTGGGGGCAGCCCCAGCATTTT
CDR3aa: CASSVDWGQPQHF

abundance: .
d_gene: .
v_gene: TRBV7-3
j_gene: TRBJ2-5
CDR3nt: TGTGCCAGCAGCTTAACACAGGGACCGCAAGAGACCCAGTACTTC
CDR3aa: CASSLTQGPQETQYF

abundance: .
d_gene: TRBD1
v_gene: TRBV27
j_gene: TRBJ2-7
CDR3nt: TGTGCCAGCGGCTCCGGGACAGGGCTCTACGAGCAGTACTTC
CDR3aa: CASGSGTGLYEQYF

abundance: .
d_gene: .
v_gene: TRBV4-1
j_gene: TRBJ1-5
CDR3nt: TGCGCCAGCAGCCAAGGACAGATTAGCAATCAGCCCCAGCATTTT
CDR3aa: CASSQGQISNQPQHF

abundance: .
d_gene: TRBD1
v_gene: TRBV5-1
j_gene: TRBJ2-2
CDR3nt: TGCGCCAGCAGCTTGGCGCAGGGGGACACCGGGGAGCTGTTTTTT
CDR3aa: CASSLAQGDTGELFF

abundance: .
d_gene: .
v_gene: TRBV20-1
j_gene: TRBJ2-1
CDR3nt: TGCAGTGCTATCGGGGACAATGAGCAGTTCTTC
CDR3aa: CSAIGDNEQFF

abundance: .
d_gene: .
v_gene: TRBV7-3
j_gene: TRBJ2-2
CDR3nt: TGTGCCAGCAGCGACACCGGGGAGCTGTTTTTT
CDR3aa: CASSDTGELFF

abundance: once
d_gene: TRBD1
v_gene: TRBV6-5
j_gene: TRBJ1-2
CDR3nt: TGTGCCAGCAGCAGTCCCGGGACAGGGGCGATTGGCTACACCTTC
CDR3aa: CASSSPGTGAIGYTF

abundance: .
d_gene: .
v_gene: TRBV5-1
j_gene: TRBJ2-2
CDR3nt: TGCGCCAGCAGCTTGTACGGGAGAGGGAACACCGGGGAGCTGTTTTTT
CDR3aa: CASSLYGRGNTGELFF

abundance: .
d_gene: TRBD1
v_gene: TRBV5-8
j_gene: TRBJ2-7
CDR3nt: TGTGCCAGCAGCGTCCGGGACAGGGGGCGAAGGGAGCAGTACTTC
CDR3aa: CASSVRDRGRREQYF

abundance: .
d_gene: .
v_gene: TRBV7-9
j_gene: TRBJ1-5
CDR3nt: TGTGCCAGCAGCGGGGAGGGGGGTCAGCCCCAGCATTTT
CDR3aa: CASSGEGGQPQHF